This T cell receptor (beta chain) was profiled in a study of T cell responses to AZD1222 COVID-19 vaccine. Repertoires were generated with immunoSEQ multiplex PCR, while TCRdb's copy carries only in-frame clones and drops some. The sample shows 150,000 or so clones, approximately 89% of them seen only once. In its sample, this clone was seen a few times. Its antigen is not known. Findings and caveats of the study: Spike-specific TCR repertoires showed rising breadth and depth after two AZD1222 doses. It was only a handful of AZD1222 recipients who were seropositive at baseline.

The study pooled second doses at about 4 or about 12 weeks. Germline CDR1 is MNHEY and CDR2 is SVGAGI. CDR3 length equals 14 residues. V lost 6 bases, J lost 5 bases, and 16 bases lay in between. This clonotype originated in an adult who received the AZD1222 COVID-19 vaccine. The V and J genes are TRBV6-5 and TRBJ1-1, with no clear D. Sample: peripheral blood, taken 28 days after the second AZD1222 dose. CDR3 nucleotide sequence: TGTGCCAGCAGCTCCTCGGGGATTGGAACTGAAGCTTTCTTT. The encoded protein is CASSSSGIGTEAFF.